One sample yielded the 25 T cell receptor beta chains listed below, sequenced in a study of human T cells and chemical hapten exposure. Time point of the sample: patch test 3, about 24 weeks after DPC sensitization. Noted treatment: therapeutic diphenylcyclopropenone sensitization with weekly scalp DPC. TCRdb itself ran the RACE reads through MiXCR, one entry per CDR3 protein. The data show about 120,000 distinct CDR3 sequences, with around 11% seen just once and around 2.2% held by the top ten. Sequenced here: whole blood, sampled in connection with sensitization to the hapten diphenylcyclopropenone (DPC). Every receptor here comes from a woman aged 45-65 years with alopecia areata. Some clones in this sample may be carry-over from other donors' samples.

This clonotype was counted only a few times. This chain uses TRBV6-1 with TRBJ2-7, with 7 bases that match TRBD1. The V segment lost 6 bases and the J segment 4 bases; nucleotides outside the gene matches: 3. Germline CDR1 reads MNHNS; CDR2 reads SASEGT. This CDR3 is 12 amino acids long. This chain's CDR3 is CASSETGYEQYF. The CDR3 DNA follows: TGTGCCAGCAGCGAGACAGGGTACGAGCAGTACTTC.

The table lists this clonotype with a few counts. The CDR3, as DNA: TGTGCCAGTAGTATAGGGACTAATTACAATGAGCAGTTCTTC. It translates to CASSIGTNYNEQFF. V usage is TRBV19 and J usage is TRBJ2-1; D is possibly TRBD2 (6 bases). The CDR3 runs to 14 residues. Deletions cut 1 base from V and 4 bases from J, with 8 bases between. The germline V gene encodes CDR1 LNHDA and CDR2 SQIVND (reference sequence). The complete variable domain, with remaining parts taken from reference TRBV19 and TRBJ2-1, reads DGGITQSPKYLFRKEGQNVTLSCEQNLNHDAMYWYRQDPGQGLRLIYYSQIVNDFQKGDIAEGYSVSREKKESFPLTVTSAQKNPTAFYLCASSIGTNYNEQFFGPGTRLTVL.

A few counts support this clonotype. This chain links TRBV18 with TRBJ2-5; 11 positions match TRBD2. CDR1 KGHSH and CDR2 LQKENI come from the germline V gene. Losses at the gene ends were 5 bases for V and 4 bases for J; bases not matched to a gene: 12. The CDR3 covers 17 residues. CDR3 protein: CASSTLRSLAGGETQYF. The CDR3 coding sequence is TGTGCCAGCTCAACATTACGGTCTCTAGCGGGAGGAGAGACCCAGTACTTC.

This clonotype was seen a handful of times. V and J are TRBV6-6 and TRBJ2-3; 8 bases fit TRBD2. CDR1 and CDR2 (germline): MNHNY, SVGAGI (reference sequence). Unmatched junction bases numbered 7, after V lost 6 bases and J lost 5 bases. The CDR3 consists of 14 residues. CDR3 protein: CASRERGRLDTQYF. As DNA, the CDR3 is TGTGCCAGCAGGGAGCGGGGGCGGTTAGATACGCAGTATTTT.

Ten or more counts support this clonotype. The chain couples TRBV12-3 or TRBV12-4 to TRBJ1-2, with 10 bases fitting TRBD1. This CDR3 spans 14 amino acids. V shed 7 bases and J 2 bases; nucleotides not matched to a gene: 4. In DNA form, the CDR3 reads TGTGCCAGCACCCGGGACAGGGGCAACTATGGCTACACCTTC. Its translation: CASTRDRGNYGYTF.

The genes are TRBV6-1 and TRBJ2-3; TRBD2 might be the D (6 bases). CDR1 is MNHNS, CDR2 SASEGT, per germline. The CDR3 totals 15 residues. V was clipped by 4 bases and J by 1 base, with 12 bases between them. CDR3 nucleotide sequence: TGTGCCAGCAGTGCACTAGCTCGGGGCACAGATACGCAGTATTTT. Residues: CASSALARGTDTQYF.

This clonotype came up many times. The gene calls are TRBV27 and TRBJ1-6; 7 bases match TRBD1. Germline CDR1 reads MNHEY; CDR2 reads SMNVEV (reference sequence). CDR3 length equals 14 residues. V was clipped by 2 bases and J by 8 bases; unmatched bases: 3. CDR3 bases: TGTGCCAGCAGTTTACAGGGGGGATATTCACCCCTCCACTTT. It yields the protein CASSLQGGYSPLHF.

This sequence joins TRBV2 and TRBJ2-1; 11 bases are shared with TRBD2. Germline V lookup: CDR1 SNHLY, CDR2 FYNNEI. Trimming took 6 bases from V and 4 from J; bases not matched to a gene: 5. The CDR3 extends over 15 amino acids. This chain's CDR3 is CASSPGTSGYNEQFF. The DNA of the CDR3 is TGTGCCAGCAGCCCGGGGACTAGCGGTTACAATGAGCAGTTCTTC.

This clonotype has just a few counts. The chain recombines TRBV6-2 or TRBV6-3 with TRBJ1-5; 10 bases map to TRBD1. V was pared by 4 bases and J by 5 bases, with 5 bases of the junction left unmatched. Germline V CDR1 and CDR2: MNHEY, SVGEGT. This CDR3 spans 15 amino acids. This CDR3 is CASSWTGTGDQPQHF. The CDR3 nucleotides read TGTGCCAGCAGTTGGACCGGGACAGGGGATCAGCCCCAGCATTTT.

Written as DNA, the CDR3 is TGTGCCAGCAGCTTGGCAAGAGGACAAGAGACCCAGTACTTC. It yields the protein CASSLARGQETQYF. This sequence joins TRBV5-4 and TRBJ2-5; D gene uncertain. V was pared by 0 bases and J by 2 bases, with 8 bases between. This CDR3 has 14 residues. Germline-derived CDR1 and CDR2 are SGHNT and YYREEE (reference sequence).

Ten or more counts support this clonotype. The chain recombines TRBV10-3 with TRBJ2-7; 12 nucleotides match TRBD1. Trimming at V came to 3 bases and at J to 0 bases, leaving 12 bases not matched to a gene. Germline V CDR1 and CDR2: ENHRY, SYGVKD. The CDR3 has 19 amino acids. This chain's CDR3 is CAISELGQGADTSSYEQYF. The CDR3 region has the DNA TGTGCCATCAGTGAACTGGGACAGGGGGCTGACACTAGCTCCTACGAGCAGTACTTC.

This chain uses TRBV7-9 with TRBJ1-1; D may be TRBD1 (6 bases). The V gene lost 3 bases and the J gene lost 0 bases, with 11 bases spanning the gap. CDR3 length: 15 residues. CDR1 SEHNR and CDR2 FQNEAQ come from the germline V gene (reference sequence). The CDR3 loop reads CASSFRTDLNTEAFF. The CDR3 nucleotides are TGTGCCAGCAGCTTCAGGACAGATCTGAACACTGAAGCTTTCTTT.

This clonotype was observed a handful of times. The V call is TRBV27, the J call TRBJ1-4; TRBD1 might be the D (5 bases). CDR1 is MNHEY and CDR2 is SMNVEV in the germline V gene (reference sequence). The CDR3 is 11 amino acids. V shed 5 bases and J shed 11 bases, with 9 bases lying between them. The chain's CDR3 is CASSNGHKLFF. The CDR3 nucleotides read TGTGCCAGCAGTAATGGACACAAACTGTTTTTT.

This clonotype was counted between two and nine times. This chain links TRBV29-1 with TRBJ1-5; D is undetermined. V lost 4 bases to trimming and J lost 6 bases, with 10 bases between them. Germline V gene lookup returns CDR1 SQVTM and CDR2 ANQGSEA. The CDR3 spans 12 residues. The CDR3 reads CSVGGEAQPQHF. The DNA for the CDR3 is TGCAGCGTTGGGGGAGAGGCTCAGCCCCAGCATTTT. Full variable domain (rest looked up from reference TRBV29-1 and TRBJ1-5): SAVISQKPSRDICQRGTSLTIQCQVDSQVTMMFWYRQQPGQSLTLIATANQGSEATYESGFVIDKFPISRPNLTFSTLTVSNMSPEDSSIYLCSVGGEAQPQHFGDGTRLSIL.

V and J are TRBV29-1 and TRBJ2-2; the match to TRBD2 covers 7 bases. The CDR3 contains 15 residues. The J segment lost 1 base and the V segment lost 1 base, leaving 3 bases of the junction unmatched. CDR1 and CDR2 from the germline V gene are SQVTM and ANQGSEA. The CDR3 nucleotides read TGCAGCGTTGAAGGAGCGGGGATGAACACCGGGGAGCTGTTTTTT. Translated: CSVEGAGMNTGELFF.

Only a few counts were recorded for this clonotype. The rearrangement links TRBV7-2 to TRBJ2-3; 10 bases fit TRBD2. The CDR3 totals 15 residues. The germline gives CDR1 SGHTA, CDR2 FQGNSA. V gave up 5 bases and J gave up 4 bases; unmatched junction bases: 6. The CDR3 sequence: CASSPLAGDADTQYF. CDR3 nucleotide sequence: TGTGCCAGCAGCCCCCTAGCGGGAGACGCAGATACGCAGTATTTT.

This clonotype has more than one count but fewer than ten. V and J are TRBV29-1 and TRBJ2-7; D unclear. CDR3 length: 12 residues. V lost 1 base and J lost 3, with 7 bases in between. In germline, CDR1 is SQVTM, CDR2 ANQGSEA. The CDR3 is CSVEVPRYEQYF. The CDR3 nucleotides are TGCAGCGTTGAAGTCCCCCGCTACGAGCAGTACTTC.

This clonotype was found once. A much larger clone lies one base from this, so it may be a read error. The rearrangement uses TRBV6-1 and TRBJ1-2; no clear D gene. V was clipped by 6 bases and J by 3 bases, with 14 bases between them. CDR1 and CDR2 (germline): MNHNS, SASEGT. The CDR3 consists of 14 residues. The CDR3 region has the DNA TGTGCCAGCAGCCTAGATGGGCAGGACTATGGCTACACCTTC. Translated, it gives CASSLDGQDYGYTF.

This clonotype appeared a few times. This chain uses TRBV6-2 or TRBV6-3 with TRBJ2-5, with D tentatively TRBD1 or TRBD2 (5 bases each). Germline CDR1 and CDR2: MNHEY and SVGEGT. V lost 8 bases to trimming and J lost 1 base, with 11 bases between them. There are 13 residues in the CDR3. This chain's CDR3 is CASGDHPQETQYF. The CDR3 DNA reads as TGTGCCAGCGGGGACCACCCCCAAGAGACCCAGTACTTC.

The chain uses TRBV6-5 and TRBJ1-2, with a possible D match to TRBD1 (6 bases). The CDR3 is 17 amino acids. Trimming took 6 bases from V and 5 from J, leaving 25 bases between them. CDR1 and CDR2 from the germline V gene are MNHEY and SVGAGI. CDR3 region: CASRVQGIPRIKYGYTF. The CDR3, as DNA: TGTGCCAGCAGGGTCCAGGGGATTCCTCGGATTAAGTATGGCTACACCTTC.

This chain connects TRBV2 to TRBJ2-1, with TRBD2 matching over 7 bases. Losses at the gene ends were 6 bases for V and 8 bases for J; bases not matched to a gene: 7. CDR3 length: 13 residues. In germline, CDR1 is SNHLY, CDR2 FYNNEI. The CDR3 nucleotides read TGTGCCAGCAGGGGGGGGGGAGAGGATGAGCAGTTCTTC. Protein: CASRGGGEDEQFF.

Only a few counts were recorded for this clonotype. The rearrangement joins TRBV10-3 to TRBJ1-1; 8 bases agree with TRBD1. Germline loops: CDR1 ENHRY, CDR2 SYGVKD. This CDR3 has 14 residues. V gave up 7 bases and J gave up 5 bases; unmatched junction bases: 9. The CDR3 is CAITPGTGFTEAFF. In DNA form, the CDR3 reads TGTGCCATCACCCCCGGGACAGGTTTTACTGAAGCTTTCTTT.

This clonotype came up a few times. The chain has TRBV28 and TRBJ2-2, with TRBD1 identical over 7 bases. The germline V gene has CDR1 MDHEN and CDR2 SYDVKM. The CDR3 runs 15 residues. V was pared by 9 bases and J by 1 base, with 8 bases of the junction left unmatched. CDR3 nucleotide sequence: TGTGCCAGTTGGCCCGGGACAGTGAACACCGGGGAGCTGTTTTTT. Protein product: CASWPGTVNTGELFF.

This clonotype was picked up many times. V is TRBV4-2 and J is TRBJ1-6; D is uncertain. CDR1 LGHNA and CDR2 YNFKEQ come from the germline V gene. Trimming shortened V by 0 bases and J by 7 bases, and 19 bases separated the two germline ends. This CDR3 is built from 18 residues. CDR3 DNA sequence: TGTGCCAGCAGCCAAGAGTGGAGTGTGGAGTTGGCGAATTCACCCCTCCACTTT. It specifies CASSQEWSVELANSPLHF.

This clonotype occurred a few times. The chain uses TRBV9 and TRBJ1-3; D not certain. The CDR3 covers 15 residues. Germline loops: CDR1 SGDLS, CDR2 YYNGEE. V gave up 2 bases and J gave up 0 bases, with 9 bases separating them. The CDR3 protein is CASSVDSYSGNTIYF. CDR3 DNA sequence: TGTGCCAGCAGCGTCGATTCTTACTCTGGAAACACCATATATTTT.